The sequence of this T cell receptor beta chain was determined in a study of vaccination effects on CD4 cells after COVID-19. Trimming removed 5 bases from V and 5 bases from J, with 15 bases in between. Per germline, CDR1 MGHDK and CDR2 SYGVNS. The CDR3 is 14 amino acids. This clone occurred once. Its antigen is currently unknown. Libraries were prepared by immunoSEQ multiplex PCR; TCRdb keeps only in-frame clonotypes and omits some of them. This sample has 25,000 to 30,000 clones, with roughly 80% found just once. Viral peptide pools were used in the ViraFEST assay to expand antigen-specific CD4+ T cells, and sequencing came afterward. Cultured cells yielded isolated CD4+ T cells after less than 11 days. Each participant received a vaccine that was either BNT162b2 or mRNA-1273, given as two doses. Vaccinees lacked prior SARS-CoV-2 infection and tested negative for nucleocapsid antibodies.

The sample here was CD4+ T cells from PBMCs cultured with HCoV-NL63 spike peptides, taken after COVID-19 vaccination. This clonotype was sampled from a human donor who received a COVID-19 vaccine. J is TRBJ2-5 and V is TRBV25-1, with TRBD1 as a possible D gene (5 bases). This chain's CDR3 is CASSRQGALETQYF. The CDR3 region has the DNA TGTGCCAGCAGTCGGCAGGGTGCACTTGAGACCCAGTACTTC.